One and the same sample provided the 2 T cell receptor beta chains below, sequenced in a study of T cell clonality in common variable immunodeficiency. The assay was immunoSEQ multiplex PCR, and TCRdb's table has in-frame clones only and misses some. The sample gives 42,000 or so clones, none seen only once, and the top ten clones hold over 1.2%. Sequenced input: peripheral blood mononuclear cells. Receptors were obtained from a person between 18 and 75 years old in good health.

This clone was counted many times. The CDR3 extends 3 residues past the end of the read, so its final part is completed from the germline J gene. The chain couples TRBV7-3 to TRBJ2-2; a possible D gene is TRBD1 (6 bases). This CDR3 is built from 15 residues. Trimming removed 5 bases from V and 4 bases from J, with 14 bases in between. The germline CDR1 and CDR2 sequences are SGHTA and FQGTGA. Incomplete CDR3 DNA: TGTGCCAGCAGCCAGACAGGCGGAGGCACCGGGGAG. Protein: CASSQTGGGTGE. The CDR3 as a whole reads CASSQTGGGTGELFF.

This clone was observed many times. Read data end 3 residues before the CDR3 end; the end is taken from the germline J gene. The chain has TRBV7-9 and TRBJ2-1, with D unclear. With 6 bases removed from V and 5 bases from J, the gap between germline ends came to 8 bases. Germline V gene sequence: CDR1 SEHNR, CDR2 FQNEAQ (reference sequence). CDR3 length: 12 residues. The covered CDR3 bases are TGTGCCAGCAGGTCAAGGCACAATGAG. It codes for CASRSRHNE. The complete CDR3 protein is CASRSRHNEQFF.